This T cell receptor (beta chain) was captured by sequencing in a study of cytomegalovirus exposure and HLA in healthy donors. It was with 60 Vbeta and 13 Jbeta primers that the PCR ran. The protocol was immunoSEQ multiplex PCR, while the TCRdb copy is restricted to in-frame clones and leaves out a portion. The data contain about 120,000 clones, 60% to 85% of them seen just once; the ten biggest clones take up 9% to 15%. The CDR3 is 15 residues long. V lost 10 bases to trimming and J lost 4 bases, with 20 bases between them. Germline lookup yields CDR1 ENHRY and CDR2 SYGVKD. V and J are TRBV10-3 and TRBJ1-5; no definite D call. The sample taken for sequencing was PBMCs. This clonotype was obtained from a middle-aged woman in good health and CMV-seropositive. The CDR3: CATSREANRNQPQHF. CDR3 coding DNA: TGTGCCACCTCCCGGGAGGCTAATAGGAATCAGCCCCAGCATTTT.